The sequence of this T cell receptor beta chain was determined in a study of blood T cell repertoires in COVID-19. Across the whole study: PBMCs, B-cell-depleted T cells, or T cells provided the cDNA or gDNA that made up the material.

Germline CDR1 reads SNHLY; CDR2 reads FYNNEI. The ends lost 8 bases at V and 5 bases at J; junction bases unmatched: 7. The CDR3 extends over 14 amino acids. Some clones are missing from TCRdb's copy, which holds only in-frame ones; the method was immunoSEQ multiplex PCR. The sample holds 300,000 to 400,000 clones, roughly 85% seen once. The TCR originated in a human donor in a cohort sampled during active COVID-19. The rearrangement uses TRBV2 and TRBJ2-2; the match to TRBD2 covers 8 bases. The sequenced material came from peripheral blood. The CDR3 sequence: CASSGLAPTGELFF. DNA for the CDR3: TGTGCCAGCTCAGGACTAGCCCCAACCGGGGAGCTGTTTTTT.